The source of this T cell receptor (beta chain) is a study of blood T cell repertoires in COVID-19. Germline V lookup: CDR1 SQVTM, CDR2 ANQGSEA. The CDR3 runs 12 residues. Trimming removed 4 bases from V and 5 bases from J, with 11 bases in between. Data came from immunoSEQ multiplex PCR; TCRdb stores just in-frame clones and leaves some out. Among about 140,000 clones listed, around 89% were seen once. The J gene is TRBJ2-5, the V gene TRBV29-1, with D tentatively TRBD1 (5 bases). The TCR sequence derives from a man in his 60s with active or convalescent COVID-19. The source material was peripheral blood. This CDR3 reads CSVGQGRETQYF. CDR3 coding DNA: TGCAGCGTTGGTCAGGGCCGGGAGACCCAGTACTTC.